These 30 T cell receptor beta chains originate from one sample sequenced in a study of PD-1 blockade in classical Hodgkin lymphoma. Indicated time point: cycle 4 day 1 (C4D1), after five to seven weeks of nivolumab. Every patient was affected by relapse after autologous stem cell transplantation, while exposure to brentuximab vedotin was not uniform. Magnetic depletion of unwanted cells isolated CD4+ T cells from thawed PBMCs. This table comes from immunoSEQ multiplex PCR, and its TCRdb copy is limited to in-frame clones, with some not included. The sample records under 7,500 clones, roughly nine tenths being singletons. The source was CD4+ T cells from blood, collected before the fourth cycle of nivolumab. Every receptor here comes from a human donor with classical Hodgkin lymphoma.

The genes are TRBV5-1 and TRBJ2-3; D is possibly TRBD2 (5 bases). The CDR3 loop spans 15 amino acids. CDR1 is SGHRS, CDR2 YFSETQ, per germline. The germline V and J ends were trimmed by 2 bases and 6 bases, with 16 bases remaining between them. The DNA for the CDR3 is TGCGCCAGCAGCTTCTCAGGTTTGAGGGAGGATACGCAGTATTTT. Translating it yields CASSFSGLREDTQYF.

A word on this clone: The junction departs from germline at one end; a sequencing error may be responsible. This chain uses TRBV4-3 with TRBJ2-6; D is possibly TRBD2 (5 bases). This CDR3 region has 18 residues. Germline CDR1 reads LGHNA; CDR2 reads YSLEER. This CDR3 is CASSTRADVTKSGQRPDF. DNA of the CDR3: TGCGCCAGCAGCACGCGGGCAGACGTCACAAAGTCGGGCCAACGTCCTGACTTC.

This clone is a singleton in its sample. Additional DNA sequences in this sample encode the identical CDR3. The genes are TRBV18 and TRBJ1-2, with 7 bases aligning to TRBD1. V was clipped by 2 bases and J by 4 bases; unmatched bases: 1. Germline CDR1 KGHSH, CDR2 LQKENI. CDR3 length equals 13 residues. In DNA, the CDR3 is TGTGCCAGCTCACCAGACAGGGTCTATGGCTACACCTTC. Protein product: CASSPDRVYGYTF.

This clone came up a few times. The rearrangement joins TRBV30 to TRBJ1-1; D gene uncertain. V was cut by 3 bases and J by 1 base, with 9 bases left in between. Germline V gene data show CDR1 as GTSNPN and CDR2 as SVGIG (reference sequence). This CDR3 spans 13 amino acids. The CDR3 region has the DNA TGTGCCTGGAGCCCCCGACCGAACACTGAAGCTTTCTTT. Translated: CAWSPRPNTEAFF.

Only a few counts were recorded for this clone. Other DNA variants within this sample encode the same CDR3. The chain employs TRBV18 and TRBJ1-2; D gene uncertain. This CDR3 contains 13 residues. V was pared by 2 bases and J by 4 bases, with 8 bases between. Germline V gene sequence: CDR1 KGHSH, CDR2 LQKENI. The CDR3: CASSPNRVYGYTF. Here the CDR3 DNA reads TGTGCCAGCTCACCAAATAGGGTCTATGGCTACACCTTC. The full variable domain, with the rest looked up from reference TRBV18 and TRBJ1-2, is NAGVMQNPRHLVRRRGQEARLRCSPMKGHSHVYWYRQLPEEGLKFMVYLQKENIIDESGMPKERFSAEFPKEGPSILRIQQVVRGDSAAYFCASSPNRVYGYTFGSGTRLTVV.

This chain links TRBV5-6 with TRBJ2-4, with D possibly TRBD2 on 6 matching bases. Germline CDR1 and CDR2: SGHDT and YYEEEE. This CDR3 comprises 14 residues. Trimming removed 1 base at V and 7 bases at J, with 12 bases between. The CDR3 sequence is CASSLWSGRNIQYF. The CDR3 bases are TGTGCCAGCAGCTTGTGGTCAGGGAGGAACATTCAGTACTTC. Together with reference TRBV5-6 and TRBJ2-4, the CDR3 gives the full variable domain: DAGVTQSPTHLIKTRGQQVTLRCSPKSGHDTVSWYQQALGQGPQFIFQYYEEEERQRGNFPDRFSGHQFPNYSSELNVNALLLGDSALYLCASSLWSGRNIQYFGAGTRLSVL.

J is TRBJ2-4 and V is TRBV29-1; D possibly corresponds to TRBD1 (8 bases). The CDR3 has 14 amino acids. Germline CDR1 is SQVTM and CDR2 is ANQGSEA. V was shortened by 4 bases and J by 4 bases, with 14 bases between the two germline ends. The CDR3 region has the DNA TGCAGCGTTGGGGGGGGACAGGTTAAAAACATTCAGTACTTC. Its translation is CSVGGGQVKNIQYF.

The chain is built from TRBV12-5 and TRBJ2-3, with 7 positions matching TRBD2. Germline lookup yields CDR1 LGHNT and CDR2 FRNRAP. CDR3 length: 16 amino acids. V gave up 4 bases and J gave up 1 base; unmatched junction bases: 8. The CDR3 coding sequence is TGTGCTAGTGGTTCACCAGAGCGGGGTGGCACAGATACGCAGTATTTT. This gives the protein CASGSPERGGTDTQYF.

This chain joins TRBV19 and TRBJ1-6, with 9 positions matching TRBD1. In germline, CDR1 is LNHDA, CDR2 SQIVND (reference sequence). V lost 7 bases, J lost 9 bases, and 10 bases stayed unmatched. The CDR3 is 15 amino acids. CDR3 DNA sequence: TGTGCCAGTACCCCCGGGACAGGGATTGGTTCACCCCTCCACTTT. It is translated as CASTPGTGIGSPLHF.

V usage is TRBV5-1 and J usage is TRBJ2-7; D is perhaps TRBD1 (7 bases). Trimming left V 5 bases short and J 11 bases short, with 17 bases between. The CDR3 is made up of 12 amino acids. Germline CDR1 is SGHRS and CDR2 is YFSETQ. The CDR3 loop is CASRATGTQEYF. The CDR3 coding sequence is TGCGCCAGCAGGGCGACAGGGACTCAGGAGTACTTC. Full variable domain (missing parts from reference TRBV5-1 and TRBJ2-7): KAGVTQTPRYLIKTRGQQVTLSCSPISGHRSVSWYQQTPGQGLQFLFEYFSETQRNKGNFPGRFSGRQFSNSRSEMNVSTLELGDSALYLCASRATGTQEYFGPGTRLTVT.

The CDR3 nucleotides read TGTGCCAGCAGCCTGGGGGACAGGGGTGGTACGCAGTATTTT. The encoded protein is CASSLGDRGGTQYF. This chain connects TRBV5-4 to TRBJ2-3; TRBD1 agrees at 10 bases. V was pared by 4 bases and J by 8 bases, with 7 bases of the junction left unmatched. Germline CDR1 is SGHNT and CDR2 is YYREEE (reference sequence). CDR3 length equals 14 residues. The full variable domain, with the rest looked up from reference TRBV5-4 and TRBJ2-3, is ETGVTQSPTHLIKTRGQQVTLRCSSQSGHNTVSWYQQALGQGPQFIFQYYREEENGRGNFPPRFSGLQFPNYSSELNVNALELDDSALYLCASSLGDRGGTQYFGPGTRLTVL.

This chain uses TRBV19 with TRBJ1-1; D call uncertain. This CDR3 has 15 amino acids. Germline assignment: CDR1 LNHDA and CDR2 SQIVND (reference sequence). V lost 2 bases, J lost 3 bases, and 13 bases lay in between. CDR3 region: CASSISGSGDTEAFF. CDR3 bases: TGTGCCAGTAGTATAAGTGGGAGCGGGGACACTGAAGCTTTCTTT.

V and J are TRBV12-5 and TRBJ1-3; 8 nucleotides agree with TRBD1. V dropped 4 bases and J dropped 0; count of bases not matched to a gene: 8. CDR3 length: 17 amino acids. Looked up from germline, CDR1 is LGHNT and CDR2 is FRNRAP. CDR3 nucleotides: TGTGCTAGTGGTTCCCGTACCGGGACAGGCTCTGGAAACACCATATATTTT. This gives the protein CASGSRTGTGSGNTIYF. The full variable domain, completed using reference TRBV12-5 and TRBJ1-3, is DARVTQTPRHKVTEMGQEVTMRCQPILGHNTVFWYRQTMMQGLELLAYFRNRAPLDDSGMPKDRFSAEMPDATLATLKIQPSEPRDSAVYFCASGSRTGTGSGNTIYFGEGSWLTVV.

This sequence joins TRBV29-1 and TRBJ1-6, with TRBD1 matching 11 bases. Germline-derived CDR1 and CDR2 are SQVTM and ANQGSEA. The CDR3 consists of 13 residues. J gave up 10 bases and V 4 bases, and 3 bases lay outside the gene matches. Here the CDR3 DNA reads TGCAGCGTTGGAGGGACAGGGGGATCACCCCTCCACTTT. Protein: CSVGGTGGSPLHF.

This clone was detected once. The rearrangement links TRBV7-2 to TRBJ2-1; perhaps TRBD2 as D (5 bases). The V end was cut by 2 bases, the J end by 8 bases, with 7 bases between. This CDR3 region has 12 residues. CDR1 is SGHTA and CDR2 is FQGNSA in the germline V gene. This CDR3 is CASSLTRYEQFF. CDR3 nucleotides: TGTGCCAGCAGCTTAACTAGGTATGAGCAGTTCTTC.

V usage is TRBV10-1 and J usage is TRBJ2-1, with TRBD2 identical over 10 bases. V shed 3 bases and J 8 bases; nucleotides not matched to a gene: 7. The CDR3 loop spans 15 amino acids. The germline gives CDR1 WNHNN, CDR2 SYGVQD (reference sequence). CDR3 loop: CASSDRPSGGHEQFF. The CDR3 DNA is TGCGCCAGCAGTGATCGGCCTAGCGGGGGTCATGAGCAGTTCTTC.

DNA of the CDR3: TGTGCCAGCAGCTTGGATCCCACAGGGGGTCCGGGGACCCAGTACTTC. Protein sequence: CASSLDPTGGPGTQYF. V is TRBV5-4 and J is TRBJ2-5; 8 bases match TRBD1. The V segment lost 0 bases and the J segment 7 bases; nucleotides outside the gene matches: 11. Per the germline V gene, CDR1 is SGHNT and CDR2 is YYREEE (reference sequence). This CDR3 has 16 amino acids.

This clone was picked up a small number of times. This rearrangement joins TRBV4-1 to TRBJ1-1; D unclear. Deletions cut 1 base from V and 3 bases from J, with 9 bases between. Germline V gene data show CDR1 as MGHRA and CDR2 as YSYEKL. This CDR3 contains 14 residues. The CDR3 region has the DNA TGCGCCAGCAGCCAAGGCCCAGCGTACACTGAAGCTTTCTTT. Its protein product is CASSQGPAYTEAFF.

The CDR3 sequence: CASSLMTGGTDTQYF. In nucleotides, the CDR3 is TGCGCCAGCAGCTTGATGACTGGGGGAACAGATACGCAGTATTTT. V is TRBV5-1 and J is TRBJ2-3; D is possibly TRBD1 or TRBD2 (5 bases each). Between the trimmed V and J ends, which lost 1 base and 3 bases, there was a span of 12 bases. CDR3 size: 15 residues. The V gene's germline CDR1 is SGHRS and CDR2 YFSETQ.

The V gene is TRBV19, the J gene TRBJ1-3; D is unresolved. Between the trimmed V and J ends, which lost 3 bases and 7 bases, there was a span of 7 bases. Germline V CDR1 and CDR2: LNHDA, SQIVND (reference sequence). There are 12 residues in the CDR3. This chain's CDR3 is CASSMRPNTIYF. The CDR3 coding sequence is TGTGCCAGTAGTATGAGGCCGAACACCATATATTTT.

The chain carries TRBV10-2 and TRBJ1-2; tentatively, D is TRBD1 (6 bases). This CDR3 is 13 amino acids long. V dropped 9 bases and J dropped 4 bases, with 15 bases sitting between them. Germline CDR1 reads WSHSY; CDR2 reads SAAADI. Here the CDR3 reads CASMTGSSYGYTF. CDR3 bases: TGCGCCAGTATGACAGGTTCGTCCTATGGCTACACCTTC.

The chain links TRBV28 to TRBJ1-4, with unresolved D. Germline CDR1 and CDR2: MDHEN and SYDVKM. Trimming took 5 bases from V and 4 from J, leaving 14 bases between them. There are 15 residues in the CDR3. CDR3 sequence: CASSPYKFHNEKLFF. CDR3 sequence (DNA): TGTGCCAGCAGTCCGTATAAGTTCCATAATGAAAAACTGTTTTTT.

The gene calls are TRBV7-6 and TRBJ1-1, with TRBD1 matching 9 bases. This CDR3 spans 14 amino acids. The germline V gene encodes CDR1 SGHVS and CDR2 FNYEAQ. V was pared by 5 bases and J by 1 base, with 2 bases of the junction left unmatched. The CDR3 DNA reads as TGTGCCAGCAGCCGGACAGGGGCGAACACTGAAGCTTTCTTT. Amino acids: CASSRTGANTEAFF.

This chain uses TRBV5-1 with TRBJ1-2, with D tentatively TRBD1 (5 bases). The V end lost 3 bases, the J end lost 4 bases, and 16 bases lay between the germline ends. This CDR3 region has 15 residues. Germline-derived CDR1 and CDR2 are SGHRS and YFSETQ. Here the CDR3 reads CASSSGGEAFYGYTF. CDR3 DNA sequence: TGCGCCAGCAGCTCTGGGGGGGAAGCCTTCTATGGCTACACCTTC. The full variable domain, rest sourced from reference TRBV5-1 and TRBJ1-2, is KAGVTQTPRYLIKTRGQQVTLSCSPISGHRSVSWYQQTPGQGLQFLFEYFSETQRNKGNFPGRFSGRQFSNSRSEMNVSTLELGDSALYLCASSSGGEAFYGYTFGSGTRLTVV.

The genes are TRBV18 and TRBJ2-1; the match to TRBD2 covers 10 bases. The CDR3 length is 15 residues. V shed 3 bases and J 4 bases; nucleotides not matched to a gene: 3. Germline CDR1 KGHSH, CDR2 LQKENI. The CDR3 loop reads CASSPRTSGYNEQFF. CDR3 bases: TGTGCCAGCTCACCGCGGACTAGCGGATACAATGAGCAGTTCTTC.

The V and J genes are TRBV18 and TRBJ2-1; TRBD1 matches 10 bases. After removal of 7 bases from V and 6 bases from J, the junction contained 0 bases not matched to a gene. Germline CDR1 and CDR2: KGHSH and LQKENI. The CDR3 totals 12 residues. Written as DNA, the CDR3 is TGTGCCAGCTGGGACAGGGGCAATGAGCAGTTCTTC. This translates into CASWDRGNEQFF.

The rearrangement joins TRBV2 to TRBJ2-4, with unresolved D. In germline, CDR1 is SNHLY, CDR2 FYNNEI. Deletions cut 3 bases from V and 3 bases from J, with 9 bases between. The CDR3 covers 14 residues. In DNA, the CDR3 is TGTGCCAGCAGTGATGTCCGGGTCAAAAACATTCAGTACTTC. This encodes CASSDVRVKNIQYF.

The CDR3 loop is CASSPSGLGQGAGGYTF. The CDR3, as DNA: TGTGCCAGCAGCCCGAGCGGCCTGGGACAGGGGGCAGGGGGCTACACCTTC. The chain employs TRBV7-9 and TRBJ1-2, with 12 bases aligning to TRBD1. V trimming: 5 bases; J trimming: 8 bases; junction bases outside the gene matches: 15. Germline-derived CDR1 and CDR2 are SEHNR and FQNEAQ (reference sequence). CDR3 length: 17 residues.

The chain employs TRBV6-1 and TRBJ1-4, with D hard to call. The CDR3 is 15 amino acids. The V gene's germline CDR1 is MNHNS and CDR2 SASEGT. Trimming shortened V by 1 base and J by 7 bases, and 13 bases separated the two germline ends. The CDR3 loop is CASSEGVVVSEKLFF. DNA of the CDR3: TGTGCCAGCAGTGAAGGGGTAGTTGTAAGTGAAAAACTGTTTTTT.

The chain links TRBV5-1 to TRBJ2-7, with a possible D match to TRBD2 (7 bases). Germline V gives CDR1 SGHRS, CDR2 YFSETQ. The CDR3 loop spans 17 amino acids. V was cut by 4 bases and J by 2 bases, with 22 bases left in between. DNA of the CDR3: TGCGCCAGCAGCATACCCCCCCCGGGGGGCTCCACCTACGAGCAGTACTTC. Amino acid sequence: CASSIPPPGGSTYEQYF.